This TCR beta chain was documented in a study of cytomegalovirus exposure and HLA in healthy donors. The wider study: Earlier sequencing of about 179 million T cells yielded 90 million to 140 million unique TCR beta sequences.

General study results and limits: When analyzed later, a missense DCLRE1C variant was found to be linked to TCR beta V- and J-gene trimming.

These donors counted as nominally healthy when sampled, but unrecorded immune exposures were likely. Regarding this clone: Its specificity is not known.

The PCR employed 60 Vbeta primers together with 13 Jbeta primers. Profiled with immunoSEQ multiplex PCR; TCRdb holds only in-frame clones, not every one. The sample lists about 95,000 clones; 65% to 90% were seen once. V was shortened by 3 bases and J by 4 bases, with 9 bases between the two germline ends. The CDR3 has 13 residues. The germline V gene has CDR1 SEHNR and CDR2 FQNEAQ (reference sequence). This rearrangement joins TRBV7-9 to TRBJ1-2; D gene unclear. The sample taken for sequencing was PBMCs. This TCR derives from a man aged 25 to 45 in good health and CMV-seropositive. The DNA for the CDR3 is TGTGCCAGCAGCTTTATCTCCTTCTATGGCTACACCTTC. It translates to CASSFISFYGYTF.